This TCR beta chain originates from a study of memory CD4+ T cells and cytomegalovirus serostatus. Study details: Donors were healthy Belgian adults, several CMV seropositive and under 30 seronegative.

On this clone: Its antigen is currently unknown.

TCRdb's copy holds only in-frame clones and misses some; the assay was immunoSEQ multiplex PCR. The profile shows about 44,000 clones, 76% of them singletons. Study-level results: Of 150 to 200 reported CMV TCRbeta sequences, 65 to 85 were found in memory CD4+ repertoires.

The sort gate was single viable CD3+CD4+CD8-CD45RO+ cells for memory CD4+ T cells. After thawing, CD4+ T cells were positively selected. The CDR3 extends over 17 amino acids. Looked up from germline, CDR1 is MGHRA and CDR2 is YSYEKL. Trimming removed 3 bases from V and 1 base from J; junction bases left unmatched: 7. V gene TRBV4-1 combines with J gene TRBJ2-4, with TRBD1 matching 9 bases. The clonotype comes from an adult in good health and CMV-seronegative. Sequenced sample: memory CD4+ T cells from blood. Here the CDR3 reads CASSHVTGGLAKNIQYF. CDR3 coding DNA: TGCGCCAGCAGCCACGTGACAGGGGGGCTTGCCAAAAACATTCAGTACTTC.